This T cell receptor beta chain was sequenced during a study of blood T cell repertoires in COVID-19. Study as a whole: From the United States, Italy and Spain came samples of acute and convalescent COVID-19. Nucleic acid was either cDNA or gDNA, and it came from T cells, B-cell-depleted T cells, or PBMCs.

Enrolled during active infection, Seattle patients were then followed longitudinally. The CDR3 is 12 residues long. In the study's own analysis: Reference gene primers were amplified, and this amplification served to estimate nucleated cell counts. Profiling relied on immunoSEQ multiplex PCR, and the TCRdb table lists in-frame clones only, not all of them. V and J calls and clone size are given by that table; D and trimming were obtained from the DNA. The sample comprises 200,000 to 250,000 clones, roughly four fifths of which are singletons, and under 10% rests with the top ten. The specimen sequenced was peripheral blood. The TCR originated in a woman aged 80 or over with COVID-19, enrolled during active disease. The rearrangement joins TRBV21-1 to TRBJ2-7; the table's D call TRBD1 went unverified against the DNA. TRBV21-1 is deemed a pseudogene. CDR3 protein: CASSISGGEQYF. CDR3 bases: TGTGCCAGCAGCATATCAGGGGGGGAGCAGTACTTC.